Shown below are 32 T cell receptor beta chains from a single sample sequenced in a study of blood T cell repertoires in COVID-19 (dated by TCRdb to the early 2020s). The library was prepared using the immunoSEQ multiplex PCR assay. As stored in TCRdb, this immuneACCESS dataset retains in-frame rearrangements with V and J assigned. A fraction of the clones does not appear; measured against another copy, unresolved V genes explain less than half of the discrepancy, and the remainder lacks a known reason. Present in this sample are roughly 340,000 clones, about 90% of which were seen just once. 3% of the sample comes from the top ten. The sequenced material came from peripheral blood. The receptor source for this set is a woman aged 25 to 39 with COVID-19, enrolled during active disease.

The chain carries TRBV27 and TRBJ2-2; 9 bases agree with TRBD1. Germline CDR1 is MNHEY and CDR2 is SMNVEV (reference sequence). The CDR3 is 17 amino acids. Unmatched junction bases numbered 8, after V lost 5 bases and J lost 1 base. CDR3 loop: CASSPIADRGNTGELFF. As DNA, the CDR3 is TGTGCCAGCAGTCCGATCGCGGACAGGGGGAACACCGGGGAGCTGTTTTTT.

The J gene is TRBJ1-1, the V gene TRBV19, with TRBD1 matching over 8 bases. This CDR3 region has 15 residues. With 3 bases clipped from V and 5 bases from J, the junction kept 8 bases outside the gene matches. Germline assignment: CDR1 LNHDA and CDR2 SQIVND (reference sequence). The CDR3 bases are TGTGCCAGTAGTATCCTCAGGGGGCGGGATACTGAAGCTTTCTTT. Translated: CASSILRGRDTEAFF.

The V and J genes are TRBV28 and TRBJ1-5, with 7 bases matching TRBD1. CDR1 and CDR2 from the germline V gene are MDHEN and SYDVKM. With 6 bases clipped from V and 10 bases from J, the junction kept 12 bases outside the gene matches. This CDR3 spans 14 amino acids. The CDR3 DNA reads as TGTGCCAGCAGCCCTGGGGGACAGCTCTTCCCCCAGCATTTT. This codes for CASSPGGQLFPQHF.

V usage is TRBV6-1 and J usage is TRBJ1-5; D might be TRBD1 (6 bases). Germline CDR1 and CDR2: MNHNS and SASEGT. Trimming took 0 bases from V and 6 from J, leaving 12 bases between them. The CDR3 runs to 15 residues. The chain's CDR3 is CASSEAGGGGQPQHF. CDR3 nucleotides: TGTGCCAGCAGTGAAGCCGGGGGGGGCGGTCAGCCCCAGCATTTT.

This rearrangement joins TRBV5-5 to TRBJ2-5; tentatively, D is TRBD2 (5 bases). Per germline, CDR1 SGHKS and CDR2 YYEKEE (reference sequence). V was trimmed by 0 bases and J by 2 bases, leaving 8 bases between them. The CDR3 spans 14 residues. CDR3 DNA sequence: TGTGCCAGCAGCTTGGTTAGGGAGCAAGAGACCCAGTACTTC. Encoded protein: CASSLVREQETQYF.

This clone came up a few times. The gene calls are TRBV28 and TRBJ2-7; TRBD1 aligns across 9 bases. This CDR3 contains 13 residues. Germline values: CDR1 MDHEN, CDR2 SYDVKM. Germline trimming cut 9 bases from V and 6 bases from J; bases unmatched to any gene: 9. The CDR3 coding sequence is TGTGCCAGTGCGGGACAGGGAGTGGGCGAGCAGTACTTC. It encodes CASAGQGVGEQYF.

The V gene is TRBV19, the J gene TRBJ1-4; 10 positions agree with TRBD1. Germline V lookup: CDR1 LNHDA, CDR2 SQIVND (reference sequence). Trimming took 9 bases from V and 0 from J; bases not matched to a gene: 4. The CDR3 contains 15 residues. The CDR3 protein is CARPGTGATNEKLFF. CDR3 bases: TGTGCCAGGCCCGGGACAGGGGCAACTAATGAAAAACTGTTTTTT.

The chain employs TRBV4-2 and TRBJ2-3; the D gene is possibly TRBD2 (6 bases). This CDR3 spans 14 amino acids. Germline-derived CDR1 and CDR2 are LGHNA and YNFKEQ. V was pared by 1 base and J by 6 bases, with 11 bases between. This CDR3 reads CASSQGTNEDTQYF. The DNA of the CDR3 is TGTGCCAGCAGCCAAGGGACTAACGAGGATACGCAGTATTTT.

As for this clone: In this CDR3 the conserved last residue, phenylalanine or tryptophan, is missing, so a read error is likely. The DNA is left out, because the CDR3 cannot be placed on it with certainty; the CDR3 is given as TCRdb lists it. V is TRBV13 and J is TRBJ1-6; the table calls TRBD1, which could not be checked here. Ends included, the CDR3 has 11 residues. Germline V gene sequence: CDR1 PRHDT, CDR2 FYEKMQ (reference sequence). The CDR3 spells CASSYDRERRV.

This sequence joins TRBV7-2 and TRBJ1-3; no clear D gene. Germline-derived CDR1 and CDR2 are SGHTA and FQGNSA. The CDR3 has 14 amino acids. Trimming stripped 6 bases from V and 2 bases from J, with 11 bases between. CDR3: CASRSPRAGNTIYF. CDR3 nucleotides: TGTGCCAGCAGGTCACCCCGAGCTGGAAACACCATATATTTT.

The chain couples TRBV10-3 to TRBJ1-1; 7 bases align to TRBD1. Germline V gene data show CDR1 as ENHRY and CDR2 as SYGVKD. The CDR3 has 14 residues. The V gene end was trimmed by 5 bases and the J gene end by 3 bases; junction bases not matched to a gene: 6. The CDR3 DNA sequence: TGTGCCATCAGTCGGACAGGAGGGGACACTGAAGCTTTCTTT. Translating gives CAISRTGGDTEAFF.

This chain links TRBV7-2 with TRBJ2-7; 8 bases are shared with TRBD1. The CDR3 is made up of 14 amino acids. Unmatched junction bases numbered 6, after V lost 5 bases and J lost 3 bases. CDR1 and CDR2 from the germline V gene are SGHTA and FQGNSA. CDR3 DNA sequence: TGTGCCAGCAGCCCAAGACAGGGGAACTACGAGCAGTACTTC. It yields the protein CASSPRQGNYEQYF.

The V and J genes are TRBV27 and TRBJ2-7; a possible D gene is TRBD2 (5 bases). V was pared by 4 bases and J by 2 bases, with 15 bases between. The CDR3 sequence is 15 residues long. Germline-derived CDR1 and CDR2 are MNHEY and SMNVEV (reference sequence). CDR3 sequence: CASSSGSGPAYEQYV. In nucleotides, the CDR3 is TGTGCCAGCAGTTCGGGATCCGGGCCTGCCTACGAGCAGTACGTC.

The rearrangement joins TRBV11-3 to TRBJ2-3, with a weak D call TRBD1 (6 bases). Germline loops: CDR1 SGHNT, CDR2 YENEEA. The CDR3 is 16 amino acids. V was cut by 0 bases and J by 1 base, with 11 bases left in between. CDR3 sequence: CASSLESQGGTDTQYF. The CDR3 DNA reads TGTGCCAGCAGCTTAGAATCACAGGGAGGCACAGATACGCAGTATTTT.

The rearrangement uses TRBV19 and TRBJ2-5; possible D gene TRBD2, 6 bases. This CDR3 region has 17 residues. Germline V lookup: CDR1 LNHDA, CDR2 SQIVND (reference sequence). The ends were cut back, 5 bases at V and 4 bases at J, with 23 bases in the middle. The chain's CDR3 is CASSFQAQNYGGETQYF. CDR3 in DNA: TGTGCCAGTAGTTTCCAGGCGCAGAACTACGGGGGAGAGACCCAGTACTTC. Supplemented by reference TRBV19 and TRBJ2-5, the full variable domain reads DGGITQSPKYLFRKEGQNVTLSCEQNLNHDAMYWYRQDPGQGLRLIYYSQIVNDFQKGDIAEGYSVSREKKESFPLTVTSAQKNPTAFYLCASSFQAQNYGGETQYFGPGTRLLVL.

The table lists this clone with a few counts. V gene TRBV7-9 combines with J gene TRBJ2-7; 9 bases are a match to TRBD2. With V trimmed by 3 bases and J by 2 bases, 2 bases remained unmatched. The CDR3 has 14 amino acids. Germline CDR1 and CDR2: SEHNR and FQNEAQ (reference sequence). The chain's CDR3 is CASSLASGTYEQYF. In nucleotides, the CDR3 is TGTGCCAGCAGCTTGGCTAGCGGGACCTACGAGCAGTACTTC. Full variable domain (rest looked up from reference TRBV7-9 and TRBJ2-7): DTGVSQNPRHKITKRGQNVTFRCDPISEHNRLYWYRQTLGQGPEFLTYFQNEAQLEKSRLLSDRFSAERPKGSFSTLEIQRTEQGDSAMYLCASSLASGTYEQYFGPGTRLTVT.

V usage is TRBV15 and J usage is TRBJ1-4; the match to TRBD1 covers 9 bases. Germline V gene lookup returns CDR1 LNHNV and CDR2 YYDKDF (reference sequence). The CDR3 is 16 residues long. Unmatched junction bases numbered 8, after V lost 1 base and J lost 8 bases. The CDR3 DNA follows: TGTGCCACCAGCAGAGGGACAGGGGAGCGAACAGAAAAACTGTTTTTT. It encodes CATSRGTGERTEKLFF.

The chain employs TRBV6-5 and TRBJ2-3; a possible D gene is TRBD2 (6 bases). V was shortened by 6 bases and J by 6 bases, with 10 bases between the two germline ends. The CDR3 has 12 residues. Germline V lookup: CDR1 MNHEY, CDR2 SVGAGI. Here the CDR3 DNA reads TGTGCCAGCAGCTCCAGCGGGGATACGCAGTATTTT. Translating it yields CASSSSGDTQYF.

J is TRBJ2-3 and V is TRBV7-2; the match to TRBD2 covers 10 bases. Per germline, CDR1 SGHTA and CDR2 FQGNSA. J was trimmed by 4 bases and V by 5 bases; bases with no gene match: 6. The CDR3 is made up of 15 amino acids. The CDR3 here is CASSGASGSSDTQYF. The DNA of the CDR3 is TGTGCCAGCAGCGGCGCTAGCGGGAGTTCAGATACGCAGTATTTT.

The chain joins TRBV7-9 to TRBJ2-3, with TRBD2 matching over 9 bases. Germline V CDR1 and CDR2: SEHNR, FQNEAQ (reference sequence). CDR3 length: 18 residues. Trimming cost V 1 base and J 0 bases; bases outside gene matches: 8. The CDR3 protein is CASSLDLAGRDSTDTQYF. CDR3 in DNA: TGTGCCAGCAGCTTAGACCTAGCGGGGCGGGATAGCACAGATACGCAGTATTTT.

The CDR3 sequence is CASSPRLASYNEQFF. The CDR3 DNA reads TGTGCCAGCAGCCCCCGACTAGCGTCGTACAATGAGCAGTTCTTC. The chain employs TRBV9 and TRBJ2-1; TRBD2 aligns across 8 bases. Germline loops: CDR1 SGDLS, CDR2 YYNGEE. V was pared by 4 bases and J by 4 bases, with 7 bases of the junction left unmatched. The CDR3 consists of 15 residues. The complete variable domain, with remaining parts taken from reference TRBV9 and TRBJ2-1, reads DSGVTQTPKHLITATGQRVTLRCSPRSGDLSVYWYQQSLDQGLQFLIQYYNGEERAKGNILERFSAQQFPDLHSELNLSSLELGDSALYFCASSPRLASYNEQFFGPGTRLTVL.

This clone was recorded once. The CDR3 region is CASSPPGQLAGEDTQYF. In nucleotides, the CDR3 is TGTGCCAGCAGCCCCCCTGGCCAACTGGCGGGAGAGGATACGCAGTATTTT. J is TRBJ2-3 and V is TRBV11-3; the match to TRBD2 covers 7 bases. CDR1 is SGHNT and CDR2 is YENEEA in the germline V gene. The CDR3 runs 17 residues. V was clipped by 5 bases and J by 6 bases; unmatched bases: 17.

The chain couples TRBV6-5 to TRBJ2-1; 7 bases match TRBD1. The V gene end was trimmed by 7 bases and the J gene end by 5 bases; junction bases not matched to a gene: 11. This CDR3 spans 15 amino acids. CDR1 is MNHEY, CDR2 SVGAGI, per germline. The CDR3 region is CASKMTGQFNNEQFF. CDR3 sequence (DNA): TGTGCCAGCAAGATGACGGGACAGTTTAACAATGAGCAGTTCTTC.

The rearrangement links TRBV13 to TRBJ1-1, with 9 bases aligning to TRBD1. V lost 5 bases and J lost 3; bases outside the gene matches: 7. The germline V gene encodes CDR1 PRHDT and CDR2 FYEKMQ (reference sequence). CDR3 size: 15 residues. CDR3 in amino acids: CASSAWTGADTEAFF. For the CDR3, the DNA is TGTGCCAGCAGCGCCTGGACAGGGGCGGACACTGAAGCTTTCTTT. Filled out from reference TRBV13 and TRBJ1-1, the complete variable domain reads AAGVIQSPRHLIKEKRETATLKCYPIPRHDTVYWYQQGPGQDPQFLISFYEKMQSDKGSIPDRFSAQQFSDYHSELNMSSLELGDSALYFCASSAWTGADTEAFFGQGTRLTVV.

Turning to this clone: The sample holds other DNA sequences that translate to the same CDR3. V is TRBV5-4 and J is TRBJ1-1; D is ambiguous. Trimming took off 0 bases at V and 7 bases at J, with 7 bases between the two ends. Germline V gives CDR1 SGHNT, CDR2 YYREEE (reference sequence). This CDR3 contains 12 residues. CDR3 amino acids: CASSLDSGEAFF. Written as DNA, the CDR3 is TGTGCCAGCAGCTTGGACTCGGGTGAAGCTTTCTTT.

This chain connects TRBV21-1 to TRBJ2-7; the table's D call TRBD1 went unverified against the DNA. TRBV21-1 is described as a pseudogene. There are 14 residues in the CDR3. The CDR3 spells CASSKRQVSYEQYF. The CDR3 DNA reads TGTGCCAGCAGCAAACGACAGGTGTCCTACGAGCAGTACTTC.

DNA of the CDR3: TGTGCCAGCAGTCTCAGGGGAAGCGGCTACACCTTC. Its protein product is CASSLRGSGYTF. The chain has TRBV12-3 or TRBV12-4 and TRBJ1-2; D is perhaps TRBD1 (6 bases). The CDR3 is 12 residues long. The germline V and J ends were trimmed by 5 bases and 8 bases, with 12 bases remaining between them.

The chain combines TRBV24-1 with TRBJ2-5; 10 bases map to TRBD1. The length of the CDR3 is 15 residues. J gave up 4 bases and V 3 bases, and 4 bases lay outside the gene matches. Looked up from germline, CDR1 is KGHDR and CDR2 is SFDVKD. The DNA for the CDR3 is TGTGCCACCAGTGATCCGGGACAGGGGTTAGAGACCCAGTACTTC. This sequence encodes CATSDPGQGLETQYF.

CDR3: CSVEDLAGLQQFF. The CDR3 DNA reads TGCAGCGTTGAAGATCTCGCGGGATTGCAGCAGTTCTTC. The chain combines TRBV29-1 with TRBJ2-1; perhaps TRBD2 as D (6 bases). The germline gives CDR1 SQVTM, CDR2 ANQGSEA. There are 13 residues in the CDR3. The V end was cut by 0 bases, the J end by 11 bases, with 14 bases between.

The chain recombines TRBV4-3 with TRBJ2-3; the match to TRBD2 covers 9 bases. V dropped 1 base and J dropped 1; count of bases not matched to a gene: 15. The CDR3 has 20 amino acids. Germline values: CDR1 LGHNA, CDR2 YSLEER. The CDR3 DNA follows: TGCGCCAGCAGCCAAGTATTCGAGCGGGAGGCAAAGACCGGCACAGATACGCAGTATTTT. Translating it yields CASSQVFEREAKTGTDTQYF.

This rearrangement joins TRBV2 to TRBJ2-6; D may be TRBD1 (6 bases). V was pared by 6 bases and J by 0 bases, with 18 bases between. This CDR3 region has 18 residues. Germline CDR1 SNHLY, CDR2 FYNNEI. The CDR3 sequence is CASRDPTGPYSGANVLTF. For the CDR3, the DNA is TGTGCCAGCAGGGACCCGACAGGTCCCTACTCTGGGGCCAACGTCCTGACTTTC.

V gene TRBV15 combines with J gene TRBJ2-1, with 8 positions matching TRBD2. Trimming removed 1 base from V and 6 bases from J; junction bases left unmatched: 8. Germline V lookup: CDR1 LNHNV, CDR2 YYDKDF (reference sequence). There are 16 residues in the CDR3. CDR3 loop: CATSRVGTSGRNEQFF. CDR3 DNA sequence: TGTGCCACCAGCAGAGTCGGAACTAGCGGTCGCAATGAGCAGTTCTTC.